The present entry profiles one TCR beta chain with its context. Generated by immunoSEQ multiplex PCR, the TCRdb table keeps only in-frame clones and is missing some. The table records about 120,000 clones, about 85% of them present only once. The sample comes from a study of blood T cell repertoires in COVID-19. The CDR3 sequence is 13 residues long. Germline assignment: CDR1 LGHDT and CDR2 YNNKEL (reference sequence). V gave up 3 bases and J gave up 6 bases; unmatched junction bases: 2. The rearrangement uses TRBV3-1 (or the pseudogene TRBV3-2) and TRBJ1-5; 7 bases map to TRBD1. The sample consisted of peripheral blood. The sequence came from a man at least 80 years old with acute or convalescent COVID-19. CDR3 loop: CASSHRTGQPQHF. The CDR3 coding sequence is TGTGCCAGCAGCCATCGGACAGGTCAGCCCCAGCATTTT.